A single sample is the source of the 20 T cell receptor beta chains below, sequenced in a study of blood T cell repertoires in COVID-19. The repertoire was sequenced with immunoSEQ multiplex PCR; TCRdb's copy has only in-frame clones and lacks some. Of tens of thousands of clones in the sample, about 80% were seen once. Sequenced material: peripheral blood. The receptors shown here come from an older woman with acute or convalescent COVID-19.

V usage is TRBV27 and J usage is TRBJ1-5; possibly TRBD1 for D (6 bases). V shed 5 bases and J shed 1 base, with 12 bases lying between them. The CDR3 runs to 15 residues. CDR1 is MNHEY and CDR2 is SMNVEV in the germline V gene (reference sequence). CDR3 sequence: CASSHAQGSNQPQHF. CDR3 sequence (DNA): TGTGCCAGCAGTCACGCACAGGGAAGCAATCAGCCCCAGCATTTT.

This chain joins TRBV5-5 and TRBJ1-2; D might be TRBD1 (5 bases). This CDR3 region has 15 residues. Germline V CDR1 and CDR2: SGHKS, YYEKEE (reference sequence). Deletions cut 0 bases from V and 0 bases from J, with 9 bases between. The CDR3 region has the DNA TGTGCCAGCAGCTTGGCAGGGCTGGCTAACTATGGCTACACCTTC. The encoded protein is CASSLAGLANYGYTF.

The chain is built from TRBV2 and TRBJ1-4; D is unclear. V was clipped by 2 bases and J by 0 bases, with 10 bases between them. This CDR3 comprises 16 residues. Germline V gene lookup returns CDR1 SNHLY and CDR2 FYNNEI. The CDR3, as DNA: TGTGCCAGCAGTGAAACGAAGAGTGCAACTAATGAAAAACTGTTTTTT. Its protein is CASSETKSATNEKLFF.

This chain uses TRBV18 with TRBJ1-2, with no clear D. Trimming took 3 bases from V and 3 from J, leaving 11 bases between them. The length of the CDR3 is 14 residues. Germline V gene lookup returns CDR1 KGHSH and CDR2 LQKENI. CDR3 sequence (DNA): TGTGCCAGCTCACCCGCGGGCGGCTACTATGGCTACACCTTC. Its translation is CASSPAGGYYGYTF.

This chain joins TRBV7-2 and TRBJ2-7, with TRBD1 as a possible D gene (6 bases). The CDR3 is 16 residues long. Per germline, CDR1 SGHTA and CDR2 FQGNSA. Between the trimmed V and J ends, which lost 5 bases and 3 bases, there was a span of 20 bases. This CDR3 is CASSIPSGTSIYEQYF. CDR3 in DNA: TGTGCCAGCAGCATTCCCTCCGGGACATCAATCTACGAGCAGTACTTC.

The CDR3 spells CASSYSIGETQYF. CDR3 nucleotide sequence: TGTGCCAGCAGTTACTCGATCGGAGAGACCCAGTACTTC. This chain uses TRBV6-5 with TRBJ2-5, with unresolved D. CDR1 is MNHEY and CDR2 is SVGAGI in the germline V gene. The V end lost 0 bases, the J end lost 4 bases, and 6 bases lay between the germline ends. The CDR3 sequence is 13 residues long.

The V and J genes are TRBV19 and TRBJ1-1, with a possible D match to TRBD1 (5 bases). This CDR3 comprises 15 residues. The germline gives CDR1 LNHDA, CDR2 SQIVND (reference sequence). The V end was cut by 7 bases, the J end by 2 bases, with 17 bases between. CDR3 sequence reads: CASIYLRGGNTEAFF. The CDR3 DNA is TGTGCCAGTATTTATCTTCGCGGGGGTAACACTGAAGCTTTCTTT.

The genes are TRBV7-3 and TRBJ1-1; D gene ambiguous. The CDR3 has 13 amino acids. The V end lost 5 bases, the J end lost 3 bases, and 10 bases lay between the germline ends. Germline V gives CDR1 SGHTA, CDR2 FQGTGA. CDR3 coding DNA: TGTGCCAGCAGCCGTACAGTTGACACTGAAGCTTTCTTT. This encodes CASSRTVDTEAFF.

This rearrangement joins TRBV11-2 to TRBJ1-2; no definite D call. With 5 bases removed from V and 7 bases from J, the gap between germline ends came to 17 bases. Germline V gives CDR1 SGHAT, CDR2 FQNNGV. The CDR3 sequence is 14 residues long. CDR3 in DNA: TGTGCCAGCAGCCCGCGGGCCCTACGAGGTGGCTACACCTTC. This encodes CASSPRALRGGYTF.

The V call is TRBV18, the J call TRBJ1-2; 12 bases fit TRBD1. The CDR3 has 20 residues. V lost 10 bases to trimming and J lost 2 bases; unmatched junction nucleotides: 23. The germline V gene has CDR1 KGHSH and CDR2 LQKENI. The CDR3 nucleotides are TGTGCCAATCTTAGTGGGGGCACCGGGACAGGGGGCGACCAGAACTATGGCTACACCTTC. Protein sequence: CANLSGGTGTGGDQNYGYTF. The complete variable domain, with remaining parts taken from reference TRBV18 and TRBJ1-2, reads NAGVMQNPRHLVRRRGQEARLRCSPMKGHSHVYWYRQLPEEGLKFMVYLQKENIIDESGMPKERFSAEFPKEGPSILRIQQVVRGDSAAYFCANLSGGTGTGGDQNYGYTFGSGTRLTVV.

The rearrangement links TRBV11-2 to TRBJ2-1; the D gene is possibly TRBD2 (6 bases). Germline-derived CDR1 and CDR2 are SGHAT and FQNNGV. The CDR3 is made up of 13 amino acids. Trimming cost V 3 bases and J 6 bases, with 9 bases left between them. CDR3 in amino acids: CASSFAGGNEQFF. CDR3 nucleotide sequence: TGTGCCAGCAGCTTTGCCGGGGGCAATGAGCAGTTCTTC. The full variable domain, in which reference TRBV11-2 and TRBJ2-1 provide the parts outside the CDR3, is EAGVAQSPRYKIIEKRQSVAFWCNPISGHATLYWYQQILGQGPKLLIQFQNNGVVDDSQLPKDRFSAERLKGVDSTLKIQPAKLEDSAVYLCASSFAGGNEQFFGPGTRLTVL.

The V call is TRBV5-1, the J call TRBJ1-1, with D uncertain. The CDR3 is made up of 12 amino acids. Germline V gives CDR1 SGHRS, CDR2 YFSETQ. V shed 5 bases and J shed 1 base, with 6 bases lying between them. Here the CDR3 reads CASRHTNTEAFF. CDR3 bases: TGCGCCAGCAGACATACGAACACTGAAGCTTTCTTT.

CDR3 nucleotides: TGTGCCAGCAGCCCAGGACAGGGGATGGCCAAAAACATTCAGTACTTC. Translation: CASSPGQGMAKNIQYF. The chain uses TRBV7-3 and TRBJ2-4; 9 positions agree with TRBD1. V gave up 5 bases and J gave up 1 base; unmatched junction bases: 6. The CDR3 covers 16 residues. The germline CDR1 and CDR2 sequences are SGHTA and FQGTGA.

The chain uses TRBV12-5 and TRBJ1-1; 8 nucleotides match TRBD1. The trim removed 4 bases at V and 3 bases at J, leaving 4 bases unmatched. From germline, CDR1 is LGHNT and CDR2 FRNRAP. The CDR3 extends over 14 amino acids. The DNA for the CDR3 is TGTGCTAGTGGTTCAAAGACAGGGGACACTGAAGCTTTCTTT. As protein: CASGSKTGDTEAFF. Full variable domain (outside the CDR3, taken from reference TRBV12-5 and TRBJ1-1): DARVTQTPRHKVTEMGQEVTMRCQPILGHNTVFWYRQTMMQGLELLAYFRNRAPLDDSGMPKDRFSAEMPDATLATLKIQPSEPRDSAVYFCASGSKTGDTEAFFGQGTRLTVV.

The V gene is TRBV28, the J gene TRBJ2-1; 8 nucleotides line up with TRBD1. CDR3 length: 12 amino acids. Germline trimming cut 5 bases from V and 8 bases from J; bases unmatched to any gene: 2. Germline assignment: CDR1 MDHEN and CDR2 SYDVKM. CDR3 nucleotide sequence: TGTGCCAGCAGTATGGACAGGGATGAGCAGTTCTTC. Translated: CASSMDRDEQFF.

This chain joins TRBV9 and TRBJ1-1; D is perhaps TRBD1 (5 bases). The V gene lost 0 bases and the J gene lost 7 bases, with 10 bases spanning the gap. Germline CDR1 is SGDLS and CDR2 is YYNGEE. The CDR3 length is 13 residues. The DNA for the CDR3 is TGTGCCAGCAGCGTAGGGTTGGGGGGTGAAGCTTTCTTT. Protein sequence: CASSVGLGGEAFF.

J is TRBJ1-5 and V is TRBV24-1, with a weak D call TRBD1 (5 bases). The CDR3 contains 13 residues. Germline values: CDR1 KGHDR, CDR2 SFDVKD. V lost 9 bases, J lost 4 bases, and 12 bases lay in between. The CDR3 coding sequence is TGTGCCACCGCCGGGGGAGAAAATCAGCCCCAGCATTTT. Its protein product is CATAGGENQPQHF.

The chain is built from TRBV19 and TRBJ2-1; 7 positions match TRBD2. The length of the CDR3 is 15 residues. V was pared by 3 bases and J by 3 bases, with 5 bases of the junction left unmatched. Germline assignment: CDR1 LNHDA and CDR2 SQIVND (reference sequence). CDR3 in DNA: TGTGCCAGTAGTATTATGGGGGGGGACTACAATGAGCAGTTCTTC. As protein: CASSIMGGDYNEQFF.

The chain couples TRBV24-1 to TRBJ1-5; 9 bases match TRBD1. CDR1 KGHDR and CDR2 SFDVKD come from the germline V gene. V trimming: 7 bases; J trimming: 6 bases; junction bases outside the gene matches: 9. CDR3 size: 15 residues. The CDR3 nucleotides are TGTGCCACCAGCTCCACAGGGGGCCCTAGTCAGCCCCAGCATTTT. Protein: CATSSTGGPSQPQHF.

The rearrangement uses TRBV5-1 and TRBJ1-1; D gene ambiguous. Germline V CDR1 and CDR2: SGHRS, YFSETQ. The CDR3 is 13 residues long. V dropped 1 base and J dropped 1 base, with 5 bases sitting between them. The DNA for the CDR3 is TGCGCCAGCAGCTTGAAGAGGAACACTGAAGCTTTCTTT. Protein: CASSLKRNTEAFF. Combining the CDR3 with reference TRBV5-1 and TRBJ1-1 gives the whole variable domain KAGVTQTPRYLIKTRGQQVTLSCSPISGHRSVSWYQQTPGQGLQFLFEYFSETQRNKGNFPGRFSGRQFSNSRSEMNVSTLELGDSALYLCASSLKRNTEAFFGQGTRLTVV.